The 32 T cell receptor beta chains listed next were all sequenced from one sample in a study of T cell responses to AZD1222 COVID-19 vaccine. Using immunoSEQ multiplex PCR, the repertoire was profiled, and TCRdb retains in-frame clones only, with some absent. The sample consists of 110,000 or so clones, about nine tenths of them appearing once. Sample: peripheral blood, taken 28 days after the second AZD1222 dose. These receptors were obtained from an adult who received the AZD1222 COVID-19 vaccine.

This clone has only a few counts. V is TRBV13 and J is TRBJ1-3, with 7 bases fitting TRBD1. V was pared by 5 bases and J by 4 bases, with 14 bases of the junction left unmatched. Germline V gene lookup returns CDR1 PRHDT and CDR2 FYEKMQ (reference sequence). The CDR3 extends over 17 amino acids. CDR3 residues: CASSPRPTGTSGNTIYF. The CDR3 nucleotides are TGTGCCAGCAGCCCCCGACCGACAGGGACGTCAGGAAACACCATATATTTT.

The chain joins TRBV7-2 to TRBJ1-1; D gene unclear. With 1 base removed from V and 0 bases from J, the gap between germline ends came to 9 bases. There are 15 residues in the CDR3. In germline, CDR1 is SGHTA, CDR2 FQGNSA. The CDR3 region is CASSLVENMNTEAFF. The CDR3 DNA sequence: TGTGCCAGCAGCTTAGTGGAAAACATGAACACTGAAGCTTTCTTT.

This chain uses TRBV10-3 with TRBJ2-1; D tentatively reads TRBD1 or TRBD2 (5 bases each). The CDR3 covers 14 residues. Trimming took off 11 bases at V and 1 base at J, with 15 bases between the two ends. Germline CDR1 and CDR2: ENHRY and SYGVKD. CDR3 sequence: CASGQQISYNEQFF. CDR3 DNA sequence: TGTGCCTCGGGGCAGCAAATTTCCTACAATGAGCAGTTCTTC.

The chain has TRBV7-9 and TRBJ2-4, with D maybe TRBD1 (6 bases). The CDR3 extends over 15 amino acids. V lost 1 base and J lost 2, with 9 bases in between. CDR1 is SEHNR and CDR2 is FQNEAQ in the germline V gene (reference sequence). This CDR3 is CASSLVGGSKNIQYF. DNA for the CDR3: TGTGCCAGCAGCTTAGTAGGGGGATCCAAAAACATTCAGTACTTC.

This chain connects TRBV19 to TRBJ1-5, with D unresolved. Trimming removed 4 bases at V and 4 bases at J, with 17 bases between. Looked up from germline, CDR1 is LNHDA and CDR2 is SQIVND (reference sequence). The CDR3 extends over 16 amino acids. CDR3 amino acids: CASSRFVGDQNQPQHF. The CDR3 DNA reads as TGTGCCAGTAGTAGATTTGTGGGAGATCAGAATCAGCCCCAGCATTTT.

The V gene is TRBV21-1, the J gene TRBJ1-1. TRBV21-1 is an annotated pseudogene. The CDR3 spans 12 residues. The CDR3 protein is CASRPAGTEAFF. The CDR3, as DNA: TGTGCCAGCAGGCCAGCGGGCACTGAAGCTTTCTTT.

V gene TRBV5-1 combines with J gene TRBJ1-6; D is perhaps TRBD1 (6 bases). The CDR3 extends over 13 amino acids. V was pared by 4 bases and J by 14 bases, with 16 bases between. Germline V lookup: CDR1 SGHRS, CDR2 YFSETQ. CDR3 amino acids: CASSPTTGNALHF. The CDR3 region has the DNA TGCGCCAGCAGCCCTACTACAGGGAACGCCCTCCACTTT.

The chain combines TRBV3-1 (or the pseudogene TRBV3-2) with TRBJ2-2; no reliable D call. The CDR3 sequence is 14 residues long. V dropped 0 bases and J dropped 6 bases, with 8 bases sitting between them. Per germline, CDR1 LGHDT and CDR2 YNNKEL (reference sequence). The CDR3 DNA reads as TGTGCCAGCAGCCAAGATCTTTTGGCCGGGGAGCTGTTTTTT. Its protein product is CASSQDLLAGELFF.

This clone was observed many times. The chain combines TRBV7-2 with TRBJ1-2; weak D call: TRBD1 (6 bases). This CDR3 comprises 14 residues. V lost 5 bases and J lost 8, with 18 bases in between. Germline V gene data show CDR1 as SGHTA and CDR2 as FQGNSA. The CDR3 loop is CASSTPDGRGGYTF. CDR3 coding DNA: TGTGCCAGCAGCACCCCGGACGGCAGGGGCGGCTACACCTTC.

The V call is TRBV15, the J call TRBJ1-1; D unclear. Germline V gene data show CDR1 as LNHNV and CDR2 as YYDKDF (reference sequence). V shed 7 bases and J shed 2 bases, with 11 bases lying between them. This CDR3 has 13 residues. CDR3 nucleotides: TGTGCCACCACAAGGAAGCTTAACACTGAAGCTTTCTTT. It codes for CATTRKLNTEAFF.

This chain links TRBV24-1 with TRBJ2-3; unclear D gene. In germline, CDR1 is KGHDR, CDR2 SFDVKD. The CDR3 length is 13 residues. With 8 bases removed from V and 3 bases from J, the gap between germline ends came to 11 bases. CDR3 amino acids: CATMGSGTDTQYF. Here the CDR3 DNA reads TGTGCCACCATGGGGTCAGGAACAGATACGCAGTATTTT.

The rearrangement joins TRBV7-9 to TRBJ2-1; D might be TRBD1 (5 bases). The CDR3 length is 15 residues. The ends were cut back, 1 base at V and 4 bases at J, with 11 bases in the middle. Germline assignment: CDR1 SEHNR and CDR2 FQNEAQ (reference sequence). CDR3 sequence reads: CASSLDSGAYNEQFF. The CDR3 DNA is TGTGCCAGCAGCTTAGATTCTGGGGCATACAATGAGCAGTTCTTC.

The chain has TRBV11-3 and TRBJ2-2; D tentatively reads TRBD1 or TRBD2 (5 bases each). The CDR3 runs 14 residues. V shed 6 bases and J shed 3 bases, with 11 bases lying between them. CDR1 is SGHNT and CDR2 is YENEEA in the germline V gene. This CDR3 is CASRRGTDTGELFF. DNA of the CDR3: TGTGCCAGCAGAAGAGGGACGGACACCGGGGAGCTGTTTTTT. Combining the CDR3 with reference TRBV11-3 and TRBJ2-2 gives the whole variable domain EAGVVQSPRYKIIEKKQPVAFWCNPISGHNTLYWYLQNLGQGPELLIRYENEEAVDDSQLPKDRFSAERLKGVDSTLKIQPAELGDSAVYLCASRRGTDTGELFFGEGSRLTVL.

This chain links TRBV6-2 or TRBV6-3 with TRBJ2-2; TRBD1 is a possible D gene (5 bases). The V end was cut by 6 bases, the J end by 1 base, with 6 bases between. CDR3 length: 13 residues. Germline V gene data show CDR1 as MNHEY and CDR2 as SVGEGT. CDR3 sequence: CASSGQNTGELFF. CDR3 DNA: TGTGCCAGCAGCGGACAGAACACCGGGGAGCTGTTTTTT.

V usage is TRBV4-3 and J usage is TRBJ2-3; D tentatively reads TRBD1 or TRBD2 (6 bases each). This CDR3 has 17 residues. Trimming left V 3 bases short and J 2 bases short, with 18 bases between. Germline V gives CDR1 LGHNA, CDR2 YSLEER. The CDR3 is CASSHDGGGGPTDTQYF. The CDR3 nucleotides read TGCGCCAGCAGCCACGACGGAGGAGGGGGTCCCACAGATACGCAGTATTTT.

The rearrangement links TRBV15 to TRBJ2-4, with unresolved D. Per the germline V gene, CDR1 is LNHNV and CDR2 is YYDKDF (reference sequence). CDR3 length: 13 residues. V lost 0 bases, J lost 8 bases, and 8 bases lay in between. In DNA form, the CDR3 reads TGTGCCACCAGCAGAGATCAGAAAGACATTCAGTACTTC. This sequence encodes CATSRDQKDIQYF.

This clone was observed once. The J gene is TRBJ2-3, the V gene TRBV11-2; D possibly corresponds to TRBD1 (5 bases). V shed 5 bases and J shed 2 bases, with 17 bases lying between them. CDR3 size: 16 residues. Germline-derived CDR1 and CDR2 are SGHAT and FQNNGV. DNA of the CDR3: TGTGCCAGCAGCCCCCCCTACAGGTCTTACACAGATACGCAGTATTTT. It is translated as CASSPPYRSYTDTQYF.

V usage is TRBV21-1 and J usage is TRBJ1-2; the table calls TRBD1, which could not be checked here. TRBV21-1 is tagged as a pseudogene. The CDR3 covers 15 residues. In DNA form, the CDR3 reads TGTGCCAACCGGGACAGCCTATCCATTAACTATGGCTACACCTTC. Protein product: CANRDSLSINYGYTF.

The chain carries TRBV6-5 and TRBJ2-3; D is undetermined. The germline V gene has CDR1 MNHEY and CDR2 SVGAGI. This CDR3 has 13 residues. The V end was cut by 6 bases, the J end by 10 bases, with 17 bases between. The CDR3 DNA sequence: TGTGCCAGCAGCCCAATCAATGGTAGAGCGCAGTATTTT. Residues: CASSPINGRAQYF.

The V gene is TRBV7-9, the J gene TRBJ2-7; 9 bases line up with TRBD1. J lost 2 bases, V lost 5 bases, and 7 bases had no gene match. This CDR3 has 15 amino acids. Germline loops: CDR1 SEHNR, CDR2 FQNEAQ (reference sequence). CDR3 protein: CASSRGTGNPYEQYF. In DNA form, the CDR3 reads TGTGCCAGCAGCCGCGGGACAGGGAATCCCTACGAGCAGTACTTC.

This clone has a single count. The chain recombines TRBV19 with TRBJ2-1; TRBD2 might be the D (5 bases). Trimming removed 7 bases from V and 0 bases from J, with 25 bases in between. CDR3 size: 19 residues. Germline V CDR1 and CDR2: LNHDA, SQIVND (reference sequence). This CDR3 reads CASTTTSTRRGSSYNEQFF. Here the CDR3 DNA reads TGTGCCAGTACCACCACCTCCACGCGCCGAGGGAGCTCCTACAATGAGCAGTTCTTC.

The genes are TRBV4-3 and TRBJ1-1; TRBD1 matches 7 bases. V trimming: 2 bases; J trimming: 5 bases; junction bases outside the gene matches: 2. The CDR3 contains 13 residues. In germline, CDR1 is LGHNA, CDR2 YSLEER. In DNA, the CDR3 is TGCGCCAGCAGCCAATACAGGGGAACTGAAGCTTTCTTT. Amino acid sequence: CASSQYRGTEAFF.

V gene TRBV3-1 (or the pseudogene TRBV3-2) combines with J gene TRBJ2-5, with 8 bases lining up with TRBD2. Germline V lookup: CDR1 LGHDT, CDR2 YNNKEL (reference sequence). The CDR3 is 16 residues long. The V segment lost 1 base and the J segment 5 bases; nucleotides outside the gene matches: 9. The CDR3 reads CASSQGRSGGRETQYF. The DNA for the CDR3 is TGTGCCAGCAGCCAAGGACGGTCGGGGGGGCGGGAGACCCAGTACTTC.

The chain joins TRBV6-2 or TRBV6-3 to TRBJ2-4, with TRBD2 matching over 9 bases. The germline V gene has CDR1 MNHEY and CDR2 SVGEGT. J lost 2 bases, V lost 2 bases, and 4 bases had no gene match. This CDR3 comprises 16 residues. CDR3 residues: CASSYGLAGTKNIQYF. The CDR3 DNA reads as TGTGCCAGCAGTTACGGGCTAGCGGGGACCAAAAACATTCAGTACTTC.

This clone was seen only a few times. The chain uses TRBV5-1 and TRBJ2-5, with TRBD1 identical over 10 bases. Trimming took 2 bases from V and 5 from J; bases not matched to a gene: 12. This CDR3 comprises 17 residues. Germline CDR1 reads SGHRS; CDR2 reads YFSETQ. The CDR3 DNA is TGCGCCAGCAGCTTCCCCCAGCCGGGACAGGGGTATGAGACCCAGTACTTC. It specifies CASSFPQPGQGYETQYF.

The chain couples TRBV27 to TRBJ1-5; D gene ambiguous. The CDR3 is 19 amino acids. Germline assignment: CDR1 MNHEY and CDR2 SMNVEV (reference sequence). The V and J ends lost 4 bases and 0 bases respectively, with 22 bases between them. The CDR3: CASSSSGPGVSPSNQPQHF. CDR3 DNA: TGTGCCAGCAGTTCCTCAGGCCCTGGGGTATCCCCTAGCAATCAGCCCCAGCATTTT.

This clone was picked up one time. The chain recombines TRBV6-2 or TRBV6-3 with TRBJ2-5; 7 nucleotides align to TRBD2. Trimming took 4 bases from V and 4 from J; bases not matched to a gene: 0. The CDR3 runs to 12 residues. Germline CDR1 is MNHEY and CDR2 is SVGEGT. The CDR3 region is CASSWGGETQYF. The CDR3 bases are TGTGCCAGCAGTTGGGGGGGAGAGACCCAGTACTTC.

This rearrangement joins TRBV3-1 (or the pseudogene TRBV3-2) to TRBJ2-7; TRBD2 aligns across 8 bases. The junction had 9 bases not matched to a gene; V was cut back by 1 base and J by 1 base. The CDR3 runs 17 residues. Germline V gene data show CDR1 as LGHDT and CDR2 as YNNKEL (reference sequence). In DNA form, the CDR3 reads TGTGCCAGCAGCCAAGGACCGGGAGGGGCACCTTCCTACGAGCAGTACTTC. Its translation: CASSQGPGGAPSYEQYF.

The V and J genes are TRBV7-2 and TRBJ1-1, with D possibly being TRBD1 (6 bases). Germline loops: CDR1 SGHTA, CDR2 FQGNSA. The length of the CDR3 is 14 residues. The germline V and J ends were trimmed by 3 bases and 1 base, with 9 bases remaining between them. CDR3 loop: CASSFGGGNTEAFF. Written as DNA, the CDR3 is TGTGCCAGCAGCTTTGGAGGGGGGAACACTGAAGCTTTCTTT.

V and J are TRBV5-1 and TRBJ2-7; 8 bases are shared with TRBD1. The germline V gene has CDR1 SGHRS and CDR2 YFSETQ. This CDR3 is built from 15 residues. V was clipped by 0 bases and J by 3 bases; unmatched bases: 5. The CDR3 reads CASSLAGGMGYEQYF. In nucleotides, the CDR3 is TGCGCCAGCAGCTTGGCAGGGGGCATGGGCTACGAGCAGTACTTC.

As regards this clone: Other DNA sequences of this sample code for an identical CDR3. This rearrangement joins TRBV12-3 or TRBV12-4 to TRBJ1-1; D not certain. The CDR3 spans 12 residues. V lost 2 bases, J lost 5 bases, and 6 bases lay in between. CDR3 protein: CASSLRRTEAFF. The DNA for the CDR3 is TGTGCCAGCAGTTTAAGGAGGACTGAAGCTTTCTTT.

CDR3 in amino acids: CASRDRDVGAFF. The CDR3 DNA reads as TGCGCCAGCCGGGACAGGGACGTGGGAGCTTTCTTT. V gene TRBV10-2 combines with J gene TRBJ1-1, with TRBD1 matching over 9 bases. Germline CDR1 reads WSHSY; CDR2 reads SAAADI. V was clipped by 8 bases and J by 10 bases; unmatched bases: 8. There are 12 residues in the CDR3.